The T cell receptor beta chain described here comes from a study of cytotoxic CD8 clonotypes in ibrutinib-treated CLL. For the study at large: After a median of about 70 months, 14 patients stayed remitted and roughly 12 progressed; responses had been partial in around 25 and complete in 2.

Findings of the study overall: Clonality grew at ibrutinib response; at progression, it decreased back toward baseline.

Clones were read by immunoSEQ multiplex PCR, and TCRdb kept only the in-frame ones, dropping some. The table lists about 310,000 clones, around four fifths of them singletons. As to this clone: Its antigen is currently unknown.

CDR1 and CDR2 from the germline V gene are KGHSH and LQKENI. CDR3 length equals 18 residues. V was clipped by 2 bases and J by 7 bases; unmatched bases: 11. The clonotype originates from a human donor with chronic lymphocytic leukemia. The J gene is TRBJ2-1, the V gene TRBV18; 13 nucleotides match TRBD2. Sequenced here: PBMCs, sampled before ibrutinib treatment. CDR3 bases: TGTGCCAGCTCACCAGGGACTAGCGGGATAGAGCACAGTAATGAGCAGTTCTTC. This translates into CASSPGTSGIEHSNEQFF.